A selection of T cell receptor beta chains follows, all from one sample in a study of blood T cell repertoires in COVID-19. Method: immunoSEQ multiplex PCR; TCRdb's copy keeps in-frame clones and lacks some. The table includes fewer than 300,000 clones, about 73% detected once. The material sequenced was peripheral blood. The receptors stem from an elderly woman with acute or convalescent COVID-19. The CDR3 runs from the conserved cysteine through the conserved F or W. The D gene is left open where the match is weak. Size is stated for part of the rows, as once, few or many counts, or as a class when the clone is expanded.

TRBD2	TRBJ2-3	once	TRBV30	CAWGLAGGTDTQYF
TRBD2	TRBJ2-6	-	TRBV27	CASRVAGGPSVLTF
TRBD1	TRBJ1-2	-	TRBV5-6	CASSFTGTATAYGYTF
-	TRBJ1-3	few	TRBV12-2	CASRLAFALSGHQAQRTIYF
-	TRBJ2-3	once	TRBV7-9	CASGQVPPGTDTQYF
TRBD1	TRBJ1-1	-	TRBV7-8	CASSLGDRNTEAFF
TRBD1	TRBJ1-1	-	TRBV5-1	CASSLGQMAIIQGAEAFF
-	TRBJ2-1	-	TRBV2	CASGGLGSYNEQFF
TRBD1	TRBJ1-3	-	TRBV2	CASSPVPGQGLSGNTIYF
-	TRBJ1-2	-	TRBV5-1	CASSLSGISDSTF
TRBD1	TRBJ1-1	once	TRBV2	CATGGRSGQGGLNTEAFF
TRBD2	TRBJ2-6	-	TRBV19	CASSMSSGGISGANVLTF
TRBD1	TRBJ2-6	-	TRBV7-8	CASSSTGGTGANVLTF
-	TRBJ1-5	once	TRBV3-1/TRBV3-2	CASSQGSQGNQPQHF
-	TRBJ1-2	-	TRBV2	CASSVVEAQGGYTF
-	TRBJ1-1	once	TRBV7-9	CASSLVQGNTEAFF
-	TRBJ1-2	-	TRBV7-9	CASSLGTAYGYTF
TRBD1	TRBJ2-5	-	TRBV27	CASSSPYRGQTQYF
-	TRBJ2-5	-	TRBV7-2	CASSLLGQLQETQYF
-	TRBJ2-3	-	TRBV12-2	CASRVPPVRGELTDTQYF
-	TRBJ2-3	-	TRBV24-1	CATQGSTDTQYF
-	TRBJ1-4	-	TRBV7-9	CASSFGRARYEKLFF
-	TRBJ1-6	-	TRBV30	CAWTPHGTTYNSPLHF
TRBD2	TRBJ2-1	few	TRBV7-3	CASSYSGGPQWEQFF
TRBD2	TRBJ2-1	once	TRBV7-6	CASSPTSGSFNEQFF
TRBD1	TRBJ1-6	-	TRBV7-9	CASSPSGGTGSSYNSPLHF
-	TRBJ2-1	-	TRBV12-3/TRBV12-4	CASSFGGNEQFF
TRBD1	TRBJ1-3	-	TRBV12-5	CASGTGTGGYTIYF
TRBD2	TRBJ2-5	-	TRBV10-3	CAIRGTTDRETQYF
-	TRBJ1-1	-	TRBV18	CASSPTLGRGNTEAFF
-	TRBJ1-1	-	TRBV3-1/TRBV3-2	CASSQLTENTEAFF
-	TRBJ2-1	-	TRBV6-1	CASSNRISLGNEQFF
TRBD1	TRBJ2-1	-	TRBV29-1	CSALQGASYNEQFF
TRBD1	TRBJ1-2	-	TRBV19	CASRSQGSGFYYGYTF
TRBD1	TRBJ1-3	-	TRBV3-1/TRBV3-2	CASSLTGTGGRGNTIYF
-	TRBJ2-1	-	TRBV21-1	CASSNRTPRDKAYNEQFF
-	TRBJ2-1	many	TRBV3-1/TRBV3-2	CASSQDWGGHNEQFF
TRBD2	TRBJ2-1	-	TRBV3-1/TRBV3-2	CASSRLTSAYNEQFF
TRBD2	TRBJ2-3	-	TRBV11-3	CASSLTGGSTDTQYF
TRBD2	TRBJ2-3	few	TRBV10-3	CAIGSLATSTDTQYF
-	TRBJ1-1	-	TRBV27	CASSPVDRNTEAFF
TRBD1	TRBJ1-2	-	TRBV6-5	CASSYWGQSYGYTF
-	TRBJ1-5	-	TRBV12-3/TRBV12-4	CASREQTGPQHF
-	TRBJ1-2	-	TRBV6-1	CASSESQGYGYTF
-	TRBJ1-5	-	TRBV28	CASCRTPQPQHF
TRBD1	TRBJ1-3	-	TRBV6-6	CASSYTGQGGNTIYF
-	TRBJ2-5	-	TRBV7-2	CASSLRGPLGLQETQYF
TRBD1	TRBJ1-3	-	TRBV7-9	CASSSDRVTIYF
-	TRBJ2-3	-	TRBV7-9	CASSLGSSTDTQYF
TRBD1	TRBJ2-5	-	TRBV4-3	CASSQVLGTVGETQYF
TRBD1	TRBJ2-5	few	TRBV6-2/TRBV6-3	CASSLKGASEETQYF
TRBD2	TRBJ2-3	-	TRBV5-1	CASSPQGGVTDTQYF
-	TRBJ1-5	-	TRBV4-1	CASSQRGGQPQHF
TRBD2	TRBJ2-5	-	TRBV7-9	CASSEGTSGETQYF
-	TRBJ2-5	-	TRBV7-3	CASSSGGRETQYF
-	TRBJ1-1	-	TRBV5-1	CASSSSLTGNTEAFF
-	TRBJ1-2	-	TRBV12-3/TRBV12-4	CASSLSRYYGYTF